This TCR beta chain emerged from a study of T cell responses to AZD1222 COVID-19 vaccine. On this clone itself: The antigen remains undetermined.

Whole-study results and caveats: Distributed over spike, vaccine-associated CD4 TCRs predominated at 160-218 and 743-854.

Looked up from germline, CDR1 is KGHSH and CDR2 is LQKENI. V was shortened by 3 bases and J by 4 bases, with 12 bases between the two germline ends. The CDR3 extends over 14 amino acids. The method was immunoSEQ multiplex PCR; TCRdb's version includes in-frame clones alone and lacks a portion of them. The sample consists of approximately 130,000 clones, 93% of them appearing once. The gene calls are TRBV18 and TRBJ1-2; tentative D call: TRBD1 (5 bases). This clonotype originated in an adult in good health. This sample comprised peripheral blood, obtained on day 0 of AZD1222 vaccination. CDR3 coding DNA: TGTGCCAGCTCACCTGAACGGGACCTCTATGGCTACACCTTC. This gives the protein CASSPERDLYGYTF.